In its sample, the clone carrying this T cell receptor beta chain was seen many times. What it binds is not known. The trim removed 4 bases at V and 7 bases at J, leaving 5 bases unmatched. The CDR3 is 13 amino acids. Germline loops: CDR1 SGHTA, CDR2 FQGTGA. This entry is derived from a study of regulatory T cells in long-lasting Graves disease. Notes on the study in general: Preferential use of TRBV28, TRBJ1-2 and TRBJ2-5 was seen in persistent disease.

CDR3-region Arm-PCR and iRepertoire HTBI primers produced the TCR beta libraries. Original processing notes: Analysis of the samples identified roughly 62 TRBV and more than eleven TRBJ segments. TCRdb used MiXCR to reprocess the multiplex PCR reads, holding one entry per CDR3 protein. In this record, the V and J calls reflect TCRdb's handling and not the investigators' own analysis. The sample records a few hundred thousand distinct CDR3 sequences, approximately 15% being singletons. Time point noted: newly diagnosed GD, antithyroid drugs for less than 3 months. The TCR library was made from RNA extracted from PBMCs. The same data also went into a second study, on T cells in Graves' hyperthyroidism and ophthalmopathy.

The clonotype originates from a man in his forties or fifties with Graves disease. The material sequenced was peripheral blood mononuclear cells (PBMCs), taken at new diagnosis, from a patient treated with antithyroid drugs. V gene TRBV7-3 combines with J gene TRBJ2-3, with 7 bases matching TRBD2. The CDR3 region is CASSSRGVNTQYF. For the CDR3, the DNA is TGTGCCAGCAGCTCCCGGGGGGTCAATACGCAGTATTTT.